Described below is a single TCR beta chain sequence and its context. As yet, its antigen is unknown. This sample was taken from a study of spatial heterogeneity in lung cancer. The overall study: Fewer alpha-chain than beta-chain sequences were consistently detected. Study observations and caveats: Circulating ubiquitous expanded tumor TCRs were observed more frequently at resection than at follow-up.

Trimming cost V 4 bases and J 10 bases, with 11 bases left between them. CDR3 length equals 13 residues. Germline lookup yields CDR1 LNHDA and CDR2 SQIVND (reference sequence). TCRdb independently ran MiXCR on the 5' RACE reads; one entry per CDR3 protein. Of roughly 79,000 distinct CDR3 sequences in the sample, roughly 12% are singletons; the top ten hold about 4.6%. Time point meaning: sample taken at primary tumor resection. Unsorted whole RNA samples from tumor, nontumor lung or frozen PBMC were sequenced. The roughly 66 donors had untreated early-stage non-small cell lung cancer. The chain uses TRBV19 and TRBJ1-6; D is undetermined. The clonotype comes from a male donor with early-stage non-small cell lung cancer. Sequences were derived from PBMCs, sampled at surgery. As DNA, the CDR3 is TGTGCCAGTAGTACCCCCGATGGATCACCCCTCCACTTT. This sequence encodes CASSTPDGSPLHF.